This T cell receptor beta chain was captured in a study of T cells after yellow fever vaccination. Background on the study: Preparation of fractions with low cell numbers was performed using SMART-Seq v4 Ultra Low Input. Broader study findings: Relatively few clonotypes were ones that appeared in both CD4 and CD8 compartments. Boosting was followed by the reappearance of most primary-vaccination clones (approximately 95% CD4, around 90% CD8).

MiXCR, run by TCRdb on the 5' RACE reads, gives a single entry per CDR3 protein. The data contain some 200,000 distinct CDR3 sequences, approximately 3.2% of them singletons. Concerning this clonotype: Its antigen is not known.

This CDR3 region has 13 residues. Germline V gene sequence: CDR1 LGHDT, CDR2 YNNKEL (reference sequence). V was shortened by 1 base and J by 4 bases, with 6 bases between the two germline ends. The source of this sequence is a man aged 18 to 35 who received the YFV17D yellow fever vaccine. The rearrangement uses TRBV3-1 and TRBJ2-3; D remains unclear. The material was CD4+ T cells sorted from PBMCs, obtained 10 days after the yellow fever booster vaccination. This CDR3 reads CASSQGTADTQYF. CDR3 nucleotides: TGTGCCAGCAGCCAAGGAACAGCAGATACGCAGTATTTT.